Shown below are 29 T cell receptor beta chains from a single sample sequenced in a study of blood T cell repertoires in COVID-19. Repertoires were generated with immunoSEQ multiplex PCR, while TCRdb's copy carries only in-frame clones and drops some. The sample yields approximately 300,000 clones, 85% to 95% seen once. Sequences were obtained from PBMCs or T cells enriched from blood (not recorded which). These receptors were taken from a woman between 25 and 40 years old who had been exposed to COVID-19.

The rearrangement uses TRBV27 and TRBJ1-6, with D possibly being TRBD1 (6 bases). Per germline, CDR1 MNHEY and CDR2 SMNVEV (reference sequence). V lost 5 bases and J lost 8, with 10 bases in between. The CDR3 totals 13 residues. The CDR3 DNA follows: TGTGCCAGCAGTCGACAGGATTATTCACCCCTCCACTTT. Its protein is CASSRQDYSPLHF.

The genes are TRBV3-1 (or the pseudogene TRBV3-2) and TRBJ2-3; a weak D match, TRBD2 (7 bases). CDR1 and CDR2 (germline): LGHDT, YNNKEL (reference sequence). V lost 0 bases and J 2 bases, leaving 9 bases between the germline ends. CDR3 length equals 15 residues. The CDR3 coding sequence is TGTGCCAGCAGCCAAGAGGGGGGGCCCACAGATACGCAGTATTTT. Protein: CASSQEGGPTDTQYF.

Here the CDR3 DNA reads TGTGCCAGCAGCTGGGACACCGATAATTCACCCCTCCACTTT. Its translation: CASSWDTDNSPLHF. This sequence joins TRBV7-9 and TRBJ1-6; D is perhaps TRBD1 (6 bases). Per the germline V gene, CDR1 is SEHNR and CDR2 is FQNEAQ (reference sequence). Deletions cut 4 bases from V and 5 bases from J, with 9 bases between. The CDR3 has 14 amino acids.

The chain carries TRBV4-2 and TRBJ2-3, with TRBD2 matching over 10 bases. CDR3 size: 15 residues. V was clipped by 1 base and J by 10 bases; unmatched bases: 8. CDR1 and CDR2 from the germline V gene are LGHNA and YNFKEQ. CDR3 protein: CASSQGTSGHGAQYF. The DNA for the CDR3 is TGTGCCAGCAGCCAAGGGACTAGCGGCCACGGGGCGCAGTATTTT.

This clone was detected a few times. For the CDR3, the DNA is TGTGCCAGCAGCCCCCGAGGCGGGGGAACTAACACCGGGGAGCTGTTTTTT. It yields the protein CASSPRGGGTNTGELFF. The chain recombines TRBV3-1 (or the pseudogene TRBV3-2) with TRBJ2-2; 7 bases are shared with TRBD2. V lost 4 bases and J lost 2; bases outside the gene matches: 10. CDR3 length: 17 amino acids. CDR1 is LGHDT and CDR2 is YNNKEL in the germline V gene (reference sequence).

The CDR3 loop reads CASSYSSDLAREKLFF. In DNA form, the CDR3 reads TGTGCCAGCAGTTACTCCTCTGATTTGGCTCGTGAAAAACTGTTTTTT. This chain uses TRBV6-5 with TRBJ1-4; D unresolved. Trimming removed 0 bases from V and 7 bases from J, with 15 bases in between. Germline V CDR1 and CDR2: MNHEY, SVGAGI. The length of the CDR3 is 16 residues.

The V gene is TRBV4-2, the J gene TRBJ1-1; 8 bases align to TRBD1. Looked up from germline, CDR1 is LGHNA and CDR2 is YNFKEQ. V was pared by 0 bases and J by 0 bases, with 6 bases of the junction left unmatched. This CDR3 region has 17 residues. This CDR3 reads CASSQDSFRGLNTEAFF. The CDR3 DNA follows: TGTGCCAGCAGCCAAGATTCTTTCAGGGGGCTGAACACTGAAGCTTTCTTT.

This chain connects TRBV5-1 to TRBJ2-5; possibly TRBD2 for D (6 bases). This CDR3 has 15 residues. Trimming removed 5 bases from V and 2 bases from J, with 16 bases in between. Germline assignment: CDR1 SGHRS and CDR2 YFSETQ. The CDR3: CASRRGTAGQETQYF. The CDR3 nucleotides are TGCGCCAGCAGACGAGGGACGGCGGGGCAAGAGACCCAGTACTTC.

The rearrangement joins TRBV4-3 to TRBJ2-2, with a weak D call TRBD2 (5 bases). The CDR3 is made up of 17 amino acids. The germline V and J ends were trimmed by 4 bases and 5 bases, with 20 bases remaining between them. In germline, CDR1 is LGHNA, CDR2 YSLEER. CDR3 bases: TGCGCCAGCAGCCCCCGGTTTCTGGATTCGGGAACCGGGGAGCTGTTTTTT. This sequence encodes CASSPRFLDSGTGELFF.

V and J are TRBV7-3 and TRBJ2-5; unclear D gene. This CDR3 has 19 amino acids. The germline V gene has CDR1 SGHTA and CDR2 FQGTGA. Trimming stripped 4 bases from V and 3 bases from J, with 27 bases between. The CDR3 region has the DNA TGTGCCAGCAGCTCCTCCGAAGACCGGTACACCGAGAGGAAAGAGACCCAGTACTTC. It is translated as CASSSSEDRYTERKETQYF.

The rearrangement uses TRBV4-3 and TRBJ2-7; 11 bases are a match to TRBD2. The germline gives CDR1 LGHNA, CDR2 YSLEER. Trimming cost V 0 bases and J 3 bases; bases outside gene matches: 13. CDR3 length equals 19 residues. The CDR3 reads CASSQESPTSGGLGYEQYF. In DNA form, the CDR3 reads TGCGCCAGCAGCCAAGAGTCCCCAACTAGCGGGGGACTCGGCTACGAGCAGTACTTC.

The rearrangement uses TRBV11-2 and TRBJ2-1; 7 nucleotides align to TRBD1. Germline CDR1 reads SGHAT; CDR2 reads FQNNGV. J lost 4 bases, V lost 4 bases, and 7 bases had no gene match. The CDR3 length is 15 residues. CDR3 residues: CASSSSDRAYNEQFF. Written as DNA, the CDR3 is TGTGCCAGCAGCTCCAGTGACAGGGCGTACAATGAGCAGTTCTTC.

This clone has only one observation. V gene TRBV19 combines with J gene TRBJ1-6, with D uncertain. The germline CDR1 and CDR2 sequences are LNHDA and SQIVND (reference sequence). This CDR3 is built from 13 residues. V was cut by 4 bases and J by 7 bases, with 8 bases left in between. CDR3 in amino acids: CASSRARNSPLHF. Written as DNA, the CDR3 is TGTGCCAGTAGTAGGGCAAGGAATTCACCCCTCCACTTT.

This clone was seen a single time. The chain uses TRBV9 and TRBJ2-5; D is perhaps TRBD2 (6 bases). Germline CDR1 reads SGDLS; CDR2 reads YYNGEE. V lost 4 bases and J 5 bases, leaving 12 bases between the germline ends. CDR3 length: 13 amino acids. CDR3 nucleotides: TGTGCCAGCAGCCGAGGAGGGAGGGAGACCCAGTACTTC. It encodes CASSRGGRETQYF.

The chain couples TRBV7-2 to TRBJ1-3, with 8 bases that match TRBD1. The CDR3 covers 14 residues. J lost 2 bases, V lost 7 bases, and 4 bases had no gene match. CDR1 is SGHTA, CDR2 FQGNSA, per germline. DNA of the CDR3: TGTGCCAGCAACCCACAGGGGGCTGGAAACACCATATATTTT. Translating gives CASNPQGAGNTIYF.

The chain couples TRBV3-1 (or the pseudogene TRBV3-2) to TRBJ1-2; possibly TRBD1 for D (6 bases). In germline, CDR1 is LGHDT, CDR2 YNNKEL (reference sequence). The CDR3 contains 18 residues. Trimming pared 1 base from V and 7 bases from J, leaving 25 bases between. CDR3 residues: CASSQGSAGAQILSGYTF. The CDR3, as DNA: TGTGCCAGCAGCCAAGGGTCGGCGGGGGCTCAAATCTTAAGTGGCTACACCTTC.

The chain combines TRBV19 with TRBJ1-1; tentatively, D is TRBD1 (5 bases). In germline, CDR1 is LNHDA, CDR2 SQIVND (reference sequence). There are 13 residues in the CDR3. V dropped 3 bases and J dropped 1 base, with 6 bases sitting between them. The CDR3 loop is CASSMQGNTEAFF. DNA of the CDR3: TGTGCCAGTAGTATGCAGGGGAACACTGAAGCTTTCTTT.

The chain links TRBV7-2 to TRBJ2-3; TRBD2 aligns across 7 bases. The germline V gene encodes CDR1 SGHTA and CDR2 FQGNSA. V shed 1 base and J 10 bases; nucleotides not matched to a gene: 5. The CDR3 length is 13 residues. In DNA form, the CDR3 reads TGTGCCAGCAGCTTAGGTTGGCTAGCGGCGCAGTATTTT. Protein sequence: CASSLGWLAAQYF.

The J gene is TRBJ1-2, the V gene TRBV7-2; D is ambiguous. Germline CDR1 and CDR2: SGHTA and FQGNSA. This CDR3 has 17 amino acids. Trimming took 2 bases from V and 4 from J, leaving 20 bases between them. The CDR3 reads CASSLTSSAAPRYGYTF. The CDR3 DNA reads TGTGCCAGCAGCTTAACGTCCTCGGCGGCACCTCGCTATGGCTACACCTTC. Full variable domain (missing parts from reference TRBV7-2 and TRBJ1-2): GAGVSQSPSNKVTEKGKDVELRCDPISGHTALYWYRQSLGQGLEFLIYFQGNSAPDKSGLPSDRFSAERTGGSVSTLTIQRTQQEDSAVYLCASSLTSSAAPRYGYTFGSGTRLTVV.

This clone occurred once. The chain links TRBV15 to TRBJ2-7; tentatively, D is TRBD1 (6 bases). The CDR3 spans 17 residues. Germline V gene lookup returns CDR1 LNHNV and CDR2 YYDKDF (reference sequence). The V end lost 0 bases, the J end lost 2 bases, and 17 bases lay between the germline ends. The CDR3 loop reads CATSRDLYSGQPYEQYF. DNA of the CDR3: TGTGCCACCAGCAGAGATCTATATTCCGGACAGCCCTACGAGCAGTACTTC.

The chain employs TRBV5-1 and TRBJ2-5; D remains ambiguous. Germline values: CDR1 SGHRS, CDR2 YFSETQ. Deletions cut 6 bases from V and 5 bases from J, with 8 bases between. The CDR3 contains 11 residues. The CDR3, as DNA: TGCGCCAGCACTCTGGAGGAGACCCAGTACTTC. It codes for CASTLEETQYF.

The chain's CDR3 is CASSFDSSYGYTF. The CDR3 DNA sequence: TGTGCCAGCAGTTTCGACAGCAGCTATGGCTACACCTTC. The J gene is TRBJ1-2, the V gene TRBV12-3 or TRBV12-4, with D maybe TRBD1 (5 bases). CDR3 length: 13 amino acids. Trimming left V 3 bases short and J 4 bases short, with 9 bases between.

The gene calls are TRBV11-2 and TRBJ2-5, with TRBD2 identical over 9 bases. The CDR3 is 15 amino acids. With 6 bases clipped from V and 5 bases from J, the junction kept 10 bases outside the gene matches. In germline, CDR1 is SGHAT, CDR2 FQNNGV. Here the CDR3 reads CASSPAGGPRETQYF. The CDR3 DNA sequence: TGTGCCAGCAGTCCCGCGGGGGGGCCGCGGGAGACCCAGTACTTC.

V is TRBV2 and J is TRBJ2-3; TRBD2 agrees at 11 bases. Germline loops: CDR1 SNHLY, CDR2 FYNNEI. Trimming removed 7 bases from V and 4 bases from J; junction bases left unmatched: 1. The CDR3 consists of 13 residues. The CDR3 spells CASKLAGADTQYF. The CDR3 coding sequence is TGTGCCAGCAAACTAGCGGGGGCAGATACGCAGTATTTT.

The V gene is TRBV7-3, the J gene TRBJ1-1; D is undetermined. The CDR3 is 12 residues long. V lost 4 bases, J lost 6 bases, and 9 bases lay in between. Germline CDR1 is SGHTA and CDR2 is FQGTGA. CDR3 sequence reads: CASSWVGSEAFF. CDR3 DNA sequence: TGTGCCAGCAGCTGGGTCGGGTCTGAAGCTTTCTTT.

This clone has a single count. The chain carries TRBV23-1 and TRBJ1-4, with 11 bases that match TRBD1. TRBV23-1 is recorded as an ORF, its role being uncertain. The CDR3 consists of 17 residues. V trimming: 4 bases; J trimming: 8 bases; junction bases outside the gene matches: 12. The CDR3 spells CASSLTPPGQGGEKLFF. Written as DNA, the CDR3 is TGCGCCAGCAGTCTAACCCCCCCGGGACAGGGGGGGGAAAAACTGTTTTTT.

V gene TRBV9 combines with J gene TRBJ2-5, with 10 positions matching TRBD1. This CDR3 contains 15 residues. CDR1 is SGDLS and CDR2 is YYNGEE in the germline V gene. Unmatched junction bases numbered 4, after V lost 3 bases and J lost 2 bases. The DNA of the CDR3 is TGTGCCAGCAGCGGAGACAGGGGGCGACAAGAGACCCAGTACTTC. Protein sequence: CASSGDRGRQETQYF.

The chain is built from TRBV5-1 and TRBJ2-6; D gene uncertain. The length of the CDR3 is 14 residues. The germline gives CDR1 SGHRS, CDR2 YFSETQ. Between the trimmed V and J ends, which lost 1 base and 2 bases, there was a span of 4 bases. The CDR3 sequence is CASSLFTGANVLTF. The CDR3 DNA sequence: TGCGCCAGCAGCTTGTTCACTGGGGCCAACGTCCTGACTTTC. Variable domain in full (rest from reference TRBV5-1 and TRBJ2-6): KAGVTQTPRYLIKTRGQQVTLSCSPISGHRSVSWYQQTPGQGLQFLFEYFSETQRNKGNFPGRFSGRQFSNSRSEMNVSTLELGDSALYLCASSLFTGANVLTFGAGSRLTVL.

The chain combines TRBV19 with TRBJ1-4; 7 nucleotides align to TRBD1. Germline CDR1 and CDR2: LNHDA and SQIVND (reference sequence). The CDR3 is made up of 14 amino acids. The trim removed 7 bases at V and 3 bases at J, leaving 5 bases unmatched. Here the CDR3 reads CASTDGTANEKLFF. For the CDR3, the DNA is TGTGCCAGTACGGATGGGACAGCTAATGAAAAACTGTTTTTT.